This T cell receptor beta chain came from a study of Ad26.COV2.S vaccination and SARS-CoV-2 variants. Background on the study: Donor participated within the Ad26.COV2.S arm of the COV1001 trial. Broader study findings: Measures of TCR breadth and depth may have fallen short of total T cell responses.

This CDR3 comprises 14 residues. The germline gives CDR1 SGHNT, CDR2 YYREEE (reference sequence). Trimming removed 4 bases at V and 11 bases at J, with 21 bases between. A word on this clone: Antigen specificity is unknown.

The treatment is: around 19 received Ad26.COV2.S at low or high dose, single or two shots; roughly five received placebo; per-sample allocation not given. Sampling happened 63 days after the first vaccine or placebo injection. As its vector, the vaccine had Ad26, which expressed Wuhan-strain SARS-CoV-2 spike. Clones were sequenced by immunoSEQ multiplex PCR, and TCRdb holds only the in-frame ones, with some missing. The data show approximately 240,000 clones, with around 87% seen just once and around 11% held by the top ten. The origin of this receptor is a person aged 18-65 years who received the Ad26.COV2.S COVID-19 vaccine or a placebo. The sequencing here drew on peripheral blood, taken in a trial of Ad26.COV2.S vaccine versus placebo. The chain recombines TRBV5-4 with TRBJ1-1; TRBD1 might be the D (6 bases). CDR3 sequence reads: CASSTDSPRKSAFF. The DNA for the CDR3 is TGTGCCAGCAGCACGGACAGCCCTCGGAAGTCGGCTTTCTTT.